This entry lists 8 T cell receptor beta chains sequenced from one sample in a study of blood T cell repertoires in COVID-19. Repertoires were generated with immunoSEQ multiplex PCR, while TCRdb's copy carries only in-frame clones and drops some. Among some 98,000 clones listed, about 80% were seen once. Sequencing was carried out using peripheral blood. Source of these receptors: a man aged 70-80 years with active or convalescent COVID-19.

The V and J genes are TRBV25-1 and TRBJ2-2; 8 positions agree with TRBD2. The CDR3 is 18 amino acids. CDR1 is MGHDK and CDR2 is SYGVNS in the germline V gene. J lost 1 base, V lost 5 bases, and 12 bases had no gene match. The CDR3 is CASSKHRGTRENTGELFF. CDR3 coding DNA: TGTGCCAGCAGTAAGCACCGAGGGACTAGGGAGAACACCGGGGAGCTGTTTTTT.

The chain couples TRBV9 to TRBJ2-7; D is unresolved. V was shortened by 7 bases and J by 3 bases, with 8 bases between the two germline ends. Germline loops: CDR1 SGDLS, CDR2 YYNGEE. This CDR3 contains 11 residues. CDR3 amino acids: CASGTDYEQYF. DNA for the CDR3: TGTGCCAGCGGAACAGACTACGAGCAGTACTTC.

This clone was found once. The gene calls are TRBV7-9 and TRBJ1-3, with D perhaps matching TRBD1 (6 bases). The germline V gene has CDR1 SEHNR and CDR2 FQNEAQ (reference sequence). The germline V and J ends were trimmed by 11 bases and 0 bases, with 17 bases remaining between them. The CDR3 contains 15 residues. CDR3 sequence reads: CAGGARRISGNTIYF. DNA of the CDR3: TGTGCCGGGGGGGCCAGACGTATCTCTGGAAACACCATATATTTT.

The rearrangement links TRBV5-4 to TRBJ2-2; 15 bases are shared with TRBD2. This CDR3 comprises 17 residues. From germline, CDR1 is SGHNT and CDR2 YYREEE (reference sequence). V shed 4 bases, J shed 1 base, and the junction held 2 bases outside the gene matches. Here the CDR3 reads CASSRGLAGGNTGELFF. The CDR3 nucleotides are TGTGCCAGCAGCAGGGGACTAGCGGGGGGGAACACCGGGGAGCTGTTTTTT.

The J gene is TRBJ1-2, the V gene TRBV10-3; tentatively, D is TRBD1 (5 bases). V was shortened by 4 bases and J by 2 bases, with 17 bases between the two germline ends. CDR1 is ENHRY, CDR2 SYGVKD, per germline. The CDR3 consists of 16 residues. The CDR3 sequence is CAISGGRQPSNYGYTF. DNA of the CDR3: TGTGCCATCAGTGGCGGGAGACAGCCATCCAACTATGGCTACACCTTC.

V usage is TRBV5-1 and J usage is TRBJ1-1; no firm D call. Trimming took 0 bases from V and 2 from J, leaving 11 bases between them. CDR1 is SGHRS, CDR2 YFSETQ, per germline. The CDR3 is 15 residues long. For the CDR3, the DNA is TGCGCCAGCAGCTTGGATGGTCGGGGTAACACTGAAGCTTTCTTT. It codes for CASSLDGRGNTEAFF.

The gene calls are TRBV19 and TRBJ1-3; D call uncertain. The germline V and J ends were trimmed by 7 bases and 0 bases, with 10 bases remaining between them. CDR1 LNHDA and CDR2 SQIVND come from the germline V gene (reference sequence). The CDR3 is 14 amino acids. Here the CDR3 reads CASTVQFSGNTIYF. The CDR3 DNA follows: TGTGCCAGTACTGTACAGTTCTCTGGAAACACCATATATTTT.

The count of this clone is one. The chain has TRBV7-2 and TRBJ2-2; the match to TRBD2 covers 14 bases. V was pared by 5 bases and J by 6 bases, with 11 bases of the junction left unmatched. From germline, CDR1 is SGHTA and CDR2 FQGNSA. CDR3 size: 18 residues. Here the CDR3 reads CASSLRLAGGYGAGELFF. In nucleotides, the CDR3 is TGTGCCAGCAGCCTCCGACTAGCGGGGGGGTACGGGGCCGGGGAGCTGTTTTTT.